The text below deals with one T cell receptor beta chain. Its specificity is not known. Carrying UMI labels, the TRB cDNA libraries were prepared through 5' RACE. No DNA is given; TCRdb re-called the 5' RACE reads and lists each CDR3 protein once. Its clone listing holds roughly 24,000 distinct CDR3 sequences. Each CD8+ T cell subset was flow-sorted in triplicate. Every sort contained approximately 300,000 cells. This specimen comes from a study of CXCR3-negative and CXCR3-positive naive CD8 T cells. Study-level results: Similar TRBV-TRBJ usage characterized naive CXCR3-negative and CXCR3-positive cells; memory cells differed. Diversity in memory CD8+ cells fell much lower than the comparably high levels seen in both naive subsets.

This clonotype was sampled from a human donor in good health. Some clones in this sample may be carry-over from other donors' samples. Sequenced material: memory CD8+ T cells from blood.

The CDR3 loop is CASSLRQGGEQYF. This chain connects TRBV7-9 to TRBJ2-7; TCRdb's D gene call, TRBD1, goes unchecked for lack of DNA. Germline V CDR1 and CDR2: SEHNR, FQNEAQ (reference sequence). This CDR3 comprises 13 residues. Combining the CDR3 with reference TRBV7-9 and TRBJ2-7 gives the whole variable domain DTGVSQNPRHKITKRGQNVTFRCDPISEHNRLYWYRQTLGQGPEFLTYFQNEAQLEKSRLLSDRFSAERPKGSFSTLEIQRTEQGDSAMYLCASSLRQGGEQYFGPGTRLTVT.